This TCR beta chain was identified in a study of blood T cell repertoires in COVID-19. Background on the study: Some COVID-19 samples were acute and others convalescent; all came from the United States, Italy and Spain. T cells, B-cell-depleted T cells, or PBMCs provided the cDNA or gDNA that served as material.

The CDR3 is 16 amino acids. V was clipped by 1 base and J by 5 bases, with 19 bases between them. Looked up from germline, CDR1 is SGHRS and CDR2 is YFSETQ. Methods used by the authors: Estimation of nucleated cell counts relied on the amplification of reference gene primers. Clones were sequenced by immunoSEQ multiplex PCR, and TCRdb holds only the in-frame ones, with some missing. V, J and clone size are taken as reported in that table, and D and trimming were inferred from the DNA itself. This sample has roughly 320,000 clones, with 85% found just once. The sequenced sample consisted of peripheral blood. The sequence came from a human donor in a cohort sampled during active COVID-19. The V gene is TRBV5-1, the J gene TRBJ2-7; D may be TRBD2 (7 bases). CDR3 sequence reads: CASSLNRGASIHEQYF. DNA for the CDR3: TGCGCCAGCAGCTTGAACCGGGGGGCCTCGATCCACGAGCAGTACTTC.